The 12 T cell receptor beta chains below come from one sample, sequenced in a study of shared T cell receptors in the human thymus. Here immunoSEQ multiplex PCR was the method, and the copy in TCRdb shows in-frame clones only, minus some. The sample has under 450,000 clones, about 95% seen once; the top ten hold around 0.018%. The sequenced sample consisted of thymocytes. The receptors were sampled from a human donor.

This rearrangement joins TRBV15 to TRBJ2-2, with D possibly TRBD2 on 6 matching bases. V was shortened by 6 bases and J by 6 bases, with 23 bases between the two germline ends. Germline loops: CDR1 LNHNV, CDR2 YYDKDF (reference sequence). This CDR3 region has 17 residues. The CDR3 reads CATRRDLPPARAGELFF. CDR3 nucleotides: TGTGCCACCAGGCGGGACCTCCCGCCCGCCCGCGCCGGGGAGCTGTTTTTT.

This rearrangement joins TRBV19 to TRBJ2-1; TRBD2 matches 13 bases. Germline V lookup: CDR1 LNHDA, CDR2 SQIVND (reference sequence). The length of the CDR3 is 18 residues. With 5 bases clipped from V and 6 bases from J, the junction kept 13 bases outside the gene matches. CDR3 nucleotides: TGTGCCAGTAGTCCTTGGACTAGCGGGAGTCATAGTTTCAATGAGCAGTTCTTC. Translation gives CASSPWTSGSHSFNEQFF.

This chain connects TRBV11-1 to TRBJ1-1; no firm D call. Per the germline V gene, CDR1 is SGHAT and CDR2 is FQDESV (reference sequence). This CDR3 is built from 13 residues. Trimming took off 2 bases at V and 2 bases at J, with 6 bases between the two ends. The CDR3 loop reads CASSLMDNTEAFF. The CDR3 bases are TGTGCCAGCAGCTTAATGGATAACACTGAAGCTTTCTTT. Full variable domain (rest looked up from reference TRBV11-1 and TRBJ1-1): EAEVAQSPRYKITEKSQAVAFWCDPISGHATLYWYRQILGQGPELLVQFQDESVVDDSQLPKDRFSAERLKGVDSTLKIQPAELGDSAMYLCASSLMDNTEAFFGQGTRLTVV.

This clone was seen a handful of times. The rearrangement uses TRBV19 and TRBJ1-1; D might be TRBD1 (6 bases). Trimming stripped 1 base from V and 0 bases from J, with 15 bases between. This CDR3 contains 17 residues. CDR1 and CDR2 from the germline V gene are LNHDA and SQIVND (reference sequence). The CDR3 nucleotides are TGTGCCAGTAGTATAGTTAGGCCGGGGGCCGTGAACACTGAAGCTTTCTTT. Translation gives CASSIVRPGAVNTEAFF.

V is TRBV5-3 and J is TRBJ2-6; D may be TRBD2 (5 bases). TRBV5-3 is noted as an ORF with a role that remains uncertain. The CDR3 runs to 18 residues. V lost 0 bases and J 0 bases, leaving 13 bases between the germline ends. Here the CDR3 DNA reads TGTGCCAGAAGCTTGGCTCGTGAGAGGGACTCTGGGGCCAACGTCCTGACTTTC. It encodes CARSLARERDSGANVLTF.

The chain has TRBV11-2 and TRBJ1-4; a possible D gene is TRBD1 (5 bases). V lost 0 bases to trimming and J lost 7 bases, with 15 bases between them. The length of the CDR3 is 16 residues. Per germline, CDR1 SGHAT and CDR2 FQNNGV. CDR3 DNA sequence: TGTGCCAGCAGCTTAGAGTTTCAGGGAGAGGCTGAAAAACTGTTTTTT. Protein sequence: CASSLEFQGEAEKLFF.

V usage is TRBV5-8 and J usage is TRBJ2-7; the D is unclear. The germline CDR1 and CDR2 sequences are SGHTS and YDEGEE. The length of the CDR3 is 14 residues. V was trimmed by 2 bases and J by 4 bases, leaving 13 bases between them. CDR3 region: CASSLRVAQYEQYF. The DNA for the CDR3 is TGTGCCAGCAGCTTACGGGTCGCACAATACGAGCAGTACTTC.

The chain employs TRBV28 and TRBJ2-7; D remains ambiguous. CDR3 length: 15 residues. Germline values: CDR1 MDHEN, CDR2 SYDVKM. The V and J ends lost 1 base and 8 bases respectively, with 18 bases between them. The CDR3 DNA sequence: TGTGCCAGCAGTTTATCTTTGAACATTCGGAACCAGCAGTACTTC. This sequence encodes CASSLSLNIRNQQYF.

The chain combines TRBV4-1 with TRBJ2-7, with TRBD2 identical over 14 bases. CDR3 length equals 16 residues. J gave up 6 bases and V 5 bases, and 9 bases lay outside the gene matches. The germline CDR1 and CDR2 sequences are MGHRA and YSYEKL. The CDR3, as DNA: TGCGCCAGCAGCACCCGACTAGCGGGAGGGCCAGGCGAGCAGTACTTC. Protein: CASSTRLAGGPGEQYF.

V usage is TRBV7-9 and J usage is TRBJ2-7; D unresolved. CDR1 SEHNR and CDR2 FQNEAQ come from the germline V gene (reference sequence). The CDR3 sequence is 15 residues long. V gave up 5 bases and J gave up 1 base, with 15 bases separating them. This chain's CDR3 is CASSPRNKGSYEQYF. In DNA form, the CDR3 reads TGTGCCAGCAGCCCCAGGAACAAGGGATCCTACGAGCAGTACTTC.

In nucleotides, the CDR3 is TGTGCCAGCAGGGGACGTCGGGAGTGGGATGAGCAGTTCTTC. It is translated as CASRGRREWDEQFF. The chain combines TRBV2 with TRBJ2-1; D is possibly TRBD2 (6 bases). The V gene's germline CDR1 is SNHLY and CDR2 FYNNEI. CDR3 length: 14 residues. Trimming shortened V by 6 bases and J by 8 bases, and 17 bases separated the two germline ends. Full variable domain (remainder filled in from reference TRBV2 and TRBJ2-1): EPEVTQTPSHQVTQMGQEVILRCVPISNHLYFYWYRQILGQKVEFLVSFYNNEISEKSEIFDDQFSVERPDGSNFTLKIRSTKLEDSAMYFCASRGRREWDEQFFGPGTRLTVL.

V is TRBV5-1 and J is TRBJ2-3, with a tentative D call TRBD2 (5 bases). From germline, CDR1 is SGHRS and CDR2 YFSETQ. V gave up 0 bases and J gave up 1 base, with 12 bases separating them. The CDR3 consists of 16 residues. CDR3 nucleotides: TGCGCCAGCAGCTTGGTAGACGGGGTGGGCACAGATACGCAGTATTTT. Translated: CASSLVDGVGTDTQYF.